This T cell receptor (beta chain) is drawn from a study of T cell repertoires in cytomegalovirus infection. Across the whole study: Both a matching HLA type and CMV infection were indicated by public TCR beta signatures. Findings and limits, study-wide: Accumulated public TCR beta family frequency recognized individuals carrying CMV together with the relevant HLA. Dominating the ex vivo response were HLA-C-restricted CMV-specific TCR beta clonotypes.

In TCRdb, the reads were re-called with MiXCR into one record per CDR3 protein. There are fewer than 350,000 distinct CDR3 sequences in the sample; roughly 15% occur only once, and around 12% lies in the top ten. The CDR3 extends over 14 amino acids. The V gene's germline CDR1 is MNHNS and CDR2 SASEGT. V dropped 2 bases and J dropped 6 bases, with 14 bases sitting between them. This clonotype was counted ten times or more. The antigen is not known. The chain recombines TRBV6-1 with TRBJ2-7, with a tentative D call TRBD2 (5 bases). Sequencing used PBMCs. The sequence was obtained from a human donor in good health (CMV status not recorded). Some clones in this sample may be carry-over from other donors' samples. In DNA, the CDR3 is TGTGCCAGCAGTGAACCGGGGTCCACACGCGAGCAGTACTTC. Encoded protein: CASSEPGSTREQYF.